Below are 30 T cell receptor beta chains sequenced from a single sample in a study of T cells in localized non-small cell lung cancer (dated by TCRdb to 2020 to 2022). Library preparation was by the immunoSEQ multiplex PCR assay. TCRdb obtained this table from immuneACCESS and retained in-frame rearrangements with V and J assigned. These tables miss some clones; where compared with another copy, unresolved V genes account for less than half of the shortfall, and the remainder is unexplained. For this sample there are roughly 76,000 clones; 80% appear just once. The leading ten clones occupy roughly 21% of the sample. The sample consisted of PBMCs, taken before any cancer treatment. The receptor set was obtained from a man between 40 and 69 years old with stage II squamous cell lung carcinoma.

This sequence joins TRBV29-1 and TRBJ2-7; 8 bases are a match to TRBD1. The CDR3 extends over 12 amino acids. V lost 7 bases to trimming and J lost 7 bases; unmatched junction nucleotides: 9. CDR1 is SQVTM, CDR2 ANQGSEA, per germline. CDR3 sequence reads: CSGPGQVREQYF. The CDR3 DNA sequence: TGCAGCGGACCGGGACAGGTCAGAGAGCAGTACTTC.

Written as DNA, the CDR3 is TGTGCCAGCAGCCCCACGGCCGATGAGACCCAGTACTTC. Protein sequence: CASSPTADETQYF. The chain is built from TRBV7-3 and TRBJ2-5; D ambiguous. V dropped 5 bases and J dropped 5 bases, with 12 bases sitting between them. This CDR3 has 13 amino acids. Germline V lookup: CDR1 SGHTA, CDR2 FQGTGA.

The chain recombines TRBV25-1 with TRBJ2-6, with D maybe TRBD1 (5 bases). Trimming removed 3 bases from V and 5 bases from J, with 17 bases in between. The CDR3 consists of 17 residues. Germline V CDR1 and CDR2: MGHDK, SYGVNS. CDR3 nucleotide sequence: TGTGCCAGCAGTGATTTGGGTGGACAAAGTCGGGCCAACGTCCTGACTTTC. Translating it yields CASSDLGGQSRANVLTF.

The chain has TRBV5-1 and TRBJ1-6, with TRBD1 matching over 11 bases. The germline V gene has CDR1 SGHRS and CDR2 YFSETQ. V lost 4 bases to trimming and J lost 9 bases; unmatched junction nucleotides: 3. There are 14 residues in the CDR3. CDR3 sequence: CASSEGQGGSPLHF. The CDR3 DNA reads as TGCGCCAGCAGCGAGGGACAGGGGGGTTCACCCCTCCACTTT.

The V gene is TRBV6-6, the J gene TRBJ2-7; D is undetermined. V lost 6 bases to trimming and J lost 3 bases, with 3 bases between them. The CDR3 is 10 amino acids. CDR1 is MNHNY, CDR2 SVGAGI, per germline (reference sequence). CDR3 in DNA: TGTGCCAGCAGCAACTACGAGCAGTACTTC. Protein product: CASSNYEQYF.

The chain joins TRBV4-3 to TRBJ2-7; 8 positions agree with TRBD1. Germline CDR1 and CDR2: LGHNA and YSLEER. J was trimmed by 0 bases and V by 0 bases; bases with no gene match: 1. CDR3 size: 15 residues. The CDR3 loop reads CASSQDTGGSYEQYF. DNA for the CDR3: TGCGCCAGCAGCCAAGATACAGGGGGCTCCTACGAGCAGTACTTC.

As to this clone: The limits of the CDR3 on the DNA are not certain, so only TCRdb's listed CDR3 is given. The CDR3 spells CASSVGLGAEKVCTF. The chain carries TRBV9 and TRBJ1-2. The CDR3 is made up of 15 amino acids, end residues included. Looked up from germline, CDR1 is SGDLS and CDR2 is YYNGEE.

This clone was detected a few times. This rearrangement joins TRBV5-1 to TRBJ2-4, with TRBD2 as a possible D gene (6 bases). Germline CDR1 SGHRS, CDR2 YFSETQ. With 4 bases removed from V and 6 bases from J, the gap between germline ends came to 17 bases. The CDR3 totals 15 residues. CDR3 sequence: CASSPPRSSGNIQYF. Written as DNA, the CDR3 is TGCGCCAGCAGCCCTCCCCGGAGTAGCGGAAACATTCAGTACTTC. The entire variable domain, with the rest obtained from reference TRBV5-1 and TRBJ2-4, is as follows: KAGVTQTPRYLIKTRGQQVTLSCSPISGHRSVSWYQQTPGQGLQFLFEYFSETQRNKGNFPGRFSGRQFSNSRSEMNVSTLELGDSALYLCASSPPRSSGNIQYFGAGTRLSVL.

The chain uses TRBV5-1 and TRBJ2-1; TRBD2 matches 9 bases. Germline assignment: CDR1 SGHRS and CDR2 YFSETQ. V shed 1 base and J 4 bases; nucleotides not matched to a gene: 3. This CDR3 is built from 15 residues. The CDR3 is CASSLRLAGYNEQFF. CDR3 DNA: TGCGCCAGCAGCTTGAGGCTAGCGGGGTACAATGAGCAGTTCTTC.

This sequence joins TRBV4-3 and TRBJ1-2, with a possible D match to TRBD1 (5 bases). The CDR3 is made up of 15 amino acids. V was pared by 1 base and J by 5 bases, with 14 bases between. Germline V gives CDR1 LGHNA, CDR2 YSLEER. This CDR3 reads CASSQAGTAVYGYTF. The CDR3 nucleotides read TGCGCCAGCAGCCAAGCAGGGACGGCAGTTTATGGCTACACCTTC.

This clone has just a few counts. The genes are TRBV28 and TRBJ1-5, with 9 bases fitting TRBD1. CDR1 and CDR2 from the germline V gene are MDHEN and SYDVKM. The CDR3 has 15 amino acids. J lost 6 bases, V lost 6 bases, and 9 bases had no gene match. The CDR3 sequence is CASRVGQGDFQPQHF. CDR3 nucleotide sequence: TGTGCCAGCAGGGTGGGACAGGGAGACTTTCAGCCCCAGCATTTT.

The chain joins TRBV5-4 to TRBJ1-1, with a tentative D call TRBD1 (5 bases). V lost 0 bases and J lost 10, with 19 bases in between. The V gene's germline CDR1 is SGHNT and CDR2 YYREEE (reference sequence). CDR3 length: 15 amino acids. In DNA, the CDR3 is TGTGCCAGCAGCTTGGGAGGGCAGGGAAGAAGGGGAGCTTTCTTT. It yields the protein CASSLGGQGRRGAFF.

The genes are TRBV7-2 and TRBJ2-6; 12 bases agree with TRBD2. This CDR3 is built from 17 residues. The trim removed 5 bases at V and 2 bases at J, leaving 4 bases unmatched. Per germline, CDR1 SGHTA and CDR2 FQGNSA. The CDR3 is CASSQTSGRAGANVLTF. CDR3 nucleotides: TGTGCCAGCAGCCAGACTAGCGGGAGAGCTGGGGCCAACGTCCTGACTTTC.

The V call is TRBV6-5, the J call TRBJ2-7; no clear D. The CDR3 extends over 12 amino acids. Deletions cut 6 bases from V and 3 bases from J, with 9 bases between. CDR1 and CDR2 from the germline V gene are MNHEY and SVGAGI. For the CDR3, the DNA is TGTGCCAGCAGCACCGGGTTCTACGAGCAGTACTTC. Translating it yields CASSTGFYEQYF.

The V call is TRBV27, the J call TRBJ2-2; D is uncertain. The germline V gene encodes CDR1 MNHEY and CDR2 SMNVEV (reference sequence). The ends were cut back, 4 bases at V and 5 bases at J, with 14 bases in the middle. The CDR3 runs to 15 residues. The CDR3 sequence is CASSSVTPPTGELFF. CDR3 nucleotide sequence: TGTGCCAGCAGTTCTGTGACACCCCCGACCGGGGAGCTGTTTTTT.

CDR3 bases: TGTGCCAGCAGCTGGGGGAGCGGCCATGAGCAGTTCTTC. The encoded protein is CASSWGSGHEQFF. The rearrangement joins TRBV7-2 to TRBJ2-1; D could derive from TRBD1 or TRBD2 (5 bases each). CDR3 length: 13 residues. Germline CDR1 and CDR2: SGHTA and FQGNSA. V was clipped by 4 bases and J by 8 bases, with 12 bases between them.

This clone was detected only a few times. This chain uses TRBV9 with TRBJ2-3; D unresolved. In germline, CDR1 is SGDLS, CDR2 YYNGEE. The CDR3 has 13 residues. Trimming removed 4 bases from V and 1 base from J, with 7 bases in between. CDR3 sequence reads: CASSPSGTDTQYF. As DNA, the CDR3 is TGTGCCAGCAGCCCCTCGGGCACAGATACGCAGTATTTT.

The chain is built from TRBV4-1 and TRBJ2-5; no definite D call. Germline V gives CDR1 MGHRA, CDR2 YSYEKL. The CDR3 consists of 15 residues. The V gene lost 4 bases and the J gene lost 2 bases, with 14 bases spanning the gap. CDR3 DNA sequence: TGCGCCAGCAGCCGATCCAATAGGCAGCAAGAGACCCAGTACTTC. Amino acid sequence: CASSRSNRQQETQYF.

The chain has TRBV5-1 and TRBJ1-6; no reliable D call. This CDR3 is 15 amino acids long. V was trimmed by 0 bases and J by 2 bases, leaving 6 bases between them. Germline V gene lookup returns CDR1 SGHRS and CDR2 YFSETQ. The CDR3 here is CASSLGLAYNSPLHF. In DNA form, the CDR3 reads TGCGCCAGCAGCTTGGGGCTAGCCTATAATTCACCCCTCCACTTT. The complete variable domain, with remaining parts taken from reference TRBV5-1 and TRBJ1-6, reads KAGVTQTPRYLIKTRGQQVTLSCSPISGHRSVSWYQQTPGQGLQFLFEYFSETQRNKGNFPGRFSGRQFSNSRSEMNVSTLELGDSALYLCASSLGLAYNSPLHFGNGTRLTVT.

This clone was observed a handful of times. This sequence joins TRBV5-3 and TRBJ2-3; TRBD2 aligns across 9 bases. Being an ORF, TRBV5-3 has a function that is uncertain. Trimming removed 8 bases from V and 2 bases from J; junction bases left unmatched: 9. There are 15 residues in the CDR3. As DNA, the CDR3 is TGTGCCAGCAGTCGAGCGGGAGGCATCACAGATACGCAGTATTTT. Translation gives CASSRAGGITDTQYF.

This chain links TRBV6-5 with TRBJ1-2; no firm D call. The CDR3 runs 14 residues. Per the germline V gene, CDR1 is MNHEY and CDR2 is SVGAGI. V was cut by 4 bases and J by 5 bases, with 14 bases left in between. CDR3: CASSSPISPYGYTF. CDR3 coding DNA: TGTGCCAGCAGTTCCCCCATCTCCCCTTATGGCTACACCTTC.

The chain joins TRBV2 to TRBJ2-7, with a possible D match to TRBD2 (5 bases). CDR3 length: 13 amino acids. V lost 1 base and J 5 bases, leaving 9 bases between the germline ends. Germline CDR1 and CDR2: SNHLY and FYNNEI. The CDR3 is CASSEEGDDEQYF. For the CDR3, the DNA is TGTGCCAGCAGTGAAGAGGGAGACGACGAGCAGTACTTC.

J is TRBJ2-5 and V is TRBV6-1, with D perhaps TRBD2 (6 bases). The J call may be incorrect, as the DNA end agrees better with TRBJ2-7. The CDR3 is 13 amino acids. Germline values: CDR1 MNHNS, CDR2 SASEGT. This chain's CDR3 is CASSVRLDYEQYF. In DNA, the CDR3 is TGTGCCAGCAGTGTCCGACTAGACTACGAGCAGTACTTC.

The chain recombines TRBV7-9 with TRBJ2-2, with TRBD1 identical over 8 bases. Looked up from germline, CDR1 is SEHNR and CDR2 is FQNEAQ (reference sequence). There are 17 residues in the CDR3. The trim removed 5 bases at V and 4 bases at J, leaving 12 bases unmatched. This chain's CDR3 is CASSPGQGILGTGELFF. CDR3 in DNA: TGTGCCAGCAGCCCCGGACAGGGAATATTGGGCACCGGGGAGCTGTTTTTT.

This clone was seen a single time. The J gene is TRBJ2-3, the V gene TRBV7-2; D gene unclear. Germline lookup yields CDR1 SGHTA and CDR2 FQGNSA. V was cut by 5 bases and J by 2 bases, with 2 bases left in between. The CDR3 contains 11 residues. Written as DNA, the CDR3 is TGTGCCAGCAGCCCCACAGATACGCAGTATTTT. Its translation is CASSPTDTQYF.

The gene calls are TRBV6-6 and TRBJ1-1; a weak D match, TRBD1 (5 bases). CDR3 size: 15 residues. Germline CDR1 MNHNY, CDR2 SVGAGI (reference sequence). V lost 4 bases and J 4 bases, leaving 16 bases between the germline ends. The CDR3 reads CASSFGGLGGTEAFF. In nucleotides, the CDR3 is TGTGCCAGCAGTTTCGGCGGTTTGGGGGGCACTGAAGCTTTCTTT.

J is TRBJ2-1 and V is TRBV5-6, with 8 bases identical to TRBD1. The ends lost 4 bases at V and 8 bases at J; junction bases unmatched: 11. In germline, CDR1 is SGHDT, CDR2 YYEEEE. The CDR3 loop spans 15 amino acids. In nucleotides, the CDR3 is TGTGCCAGCAGCACCGGACAGGGTAGCTGGGATGAGCAGTTCTTC. Translated: CASSTGQGSWDEQFF.

J is TRBJ2-4 and V is TRBV7-2; TRBD1 matches 11 bases. After removal of 4 bases from V and 1 base from J, the junction contained 9 bases not matched to a gene. The germline gives CDR1 SGHTA, CDR2 FQGNSA. The CDR3 is 18 residues long. CDR3 loop: CASSSDRDRGFAKNIQYF. DNA of the CDR3: TGTGCCAGCAGCTCGGACCGGGACAGGGGGTTTGCCAAAAACATTCAGTACTTC.

The chain has TRBV14 and TRBJ2-7; maybe TRBD2 (6 bases). V was cut by 1 base and J by 13 bases, with 14 bases left in between. Germline CDR1 reads SGHDN; CDR2 reads FVKESK. The CDR3 spans 12 residues. The CDR3: CASSQVRRDFYF. In nucleotides, the CDR3 is TGTGCCAGCAGCCAAGTACGCCGGGACTTCTACTTC.

This chain links TRBV6-5 with TRBJ2-3; the D gene is possibly TRBD2 (5 bases). V was trimmed by 6 bases and J by 1 base, leaving 11 bases between them. The length of the CDR3 is 14 residues. Germline V gene lookup returns CDR1 MNHEY and CDR2 SVGAGI. CDR3 region: CASRAETGTDTQYF. The DNA of the CDR3 is TGTGCCAGCAGAGCGGAGACGGGCACAGATACGCAGTATTTT.